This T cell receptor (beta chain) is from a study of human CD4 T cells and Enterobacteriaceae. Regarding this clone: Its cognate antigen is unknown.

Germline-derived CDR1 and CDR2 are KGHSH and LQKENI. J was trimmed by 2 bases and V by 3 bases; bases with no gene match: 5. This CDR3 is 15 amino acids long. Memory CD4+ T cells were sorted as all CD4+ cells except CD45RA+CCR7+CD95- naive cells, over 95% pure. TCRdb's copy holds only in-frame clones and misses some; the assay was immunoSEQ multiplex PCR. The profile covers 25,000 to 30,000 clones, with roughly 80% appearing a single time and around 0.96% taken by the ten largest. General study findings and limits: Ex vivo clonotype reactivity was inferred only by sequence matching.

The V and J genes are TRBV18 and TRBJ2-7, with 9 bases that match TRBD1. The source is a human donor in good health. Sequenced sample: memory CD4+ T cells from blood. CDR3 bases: TGTGCCAGCTCACCCGGACAGGGGTCCCCCTACGAGCAGTACTTC. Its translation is CASSPGQGSPYEQYF.